This record looks at one T cell receptor beta chain sequence and its context. Its specificity is unknown. The CDR3 has 13 amino acids. Losses at the gene ends were 7 bases for V and 3 bases for J; bases not matched to a gene: 6. Germline lookup yields CDR1 SQVTM and CDR2 ANQGSEA. This record belongs to a study of beta chain features in type 1 diabetes. Whole-study results and caveats: The influence of HLA type on TCRB rearrangement stayed undetermined. Insertions were fewer and deletions more numerous at VDJ junctions in type 1 diabetes patients.

On average, the one heparinised blood draw given by each donor was around 110 mL. Based on CD45RO/CCR7/CD25/CD127/CD95/CD27, CD4+ regulatory, stem cell-like memory, naive and central memory cells were sorted. The investigators reverse transcribed all of the isolated RNA, so they sequenced expressed TCRB transcripts. The data were produced by immunoSEQ multiplex PCR, yet TCRdb's version contains in-frame clones alone and is incomplete. The sample yields some 250,000 clones, around a quarter seen once. This rearrangement joins TRBV29-1 to TRBJ2-7, with 10 bases lining up with TRBD1. This TCR derives from a young man in good health. The sample consisted of central memory CD4+ T cells from blood. CDR3 DNA sequence: TGCAGCGGCCTGGGACAGGGGAACTACGAGCAGTACTTC. Its protein is CSGLGQGNYEQYF.